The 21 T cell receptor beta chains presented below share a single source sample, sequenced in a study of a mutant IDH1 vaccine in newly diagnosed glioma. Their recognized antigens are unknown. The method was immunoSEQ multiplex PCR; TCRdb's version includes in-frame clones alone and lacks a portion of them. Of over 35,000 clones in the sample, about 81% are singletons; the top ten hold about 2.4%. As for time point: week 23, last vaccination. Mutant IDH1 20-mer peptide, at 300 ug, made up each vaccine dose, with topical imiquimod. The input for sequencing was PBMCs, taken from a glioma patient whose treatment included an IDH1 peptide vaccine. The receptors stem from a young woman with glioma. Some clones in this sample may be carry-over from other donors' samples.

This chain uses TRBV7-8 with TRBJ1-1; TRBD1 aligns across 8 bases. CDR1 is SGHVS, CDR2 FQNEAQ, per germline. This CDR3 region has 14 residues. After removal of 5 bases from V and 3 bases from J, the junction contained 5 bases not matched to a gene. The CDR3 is CASSPHRGYTEAFF. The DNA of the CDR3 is TGTGCCAGCAGCCCACACAGGGGGTACACTGAAGCTTTCTTT.

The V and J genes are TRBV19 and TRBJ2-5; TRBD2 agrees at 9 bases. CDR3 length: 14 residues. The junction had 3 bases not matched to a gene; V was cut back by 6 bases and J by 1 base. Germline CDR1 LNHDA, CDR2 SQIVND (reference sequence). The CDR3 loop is CASSVAGVQETQYF. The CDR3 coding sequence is TGTGCCAGTAGCGTAGCGGGGGTCCAAGAGACCCAGTACTTC.

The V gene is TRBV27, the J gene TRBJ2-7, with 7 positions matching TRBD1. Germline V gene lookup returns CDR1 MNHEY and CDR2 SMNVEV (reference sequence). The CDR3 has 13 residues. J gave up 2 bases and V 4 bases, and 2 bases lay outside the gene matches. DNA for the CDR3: TGTGCCAGCAGTTGGGACAGCACCTACGAGCAGTACTTC. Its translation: CASSWDSTYEQYF.

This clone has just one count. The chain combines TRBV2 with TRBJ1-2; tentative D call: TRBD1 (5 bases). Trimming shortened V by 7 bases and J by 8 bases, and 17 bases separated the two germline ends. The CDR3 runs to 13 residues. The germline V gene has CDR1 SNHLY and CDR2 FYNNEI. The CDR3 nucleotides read TGTGCCAGCACCCAAAGGCAGGGAGGGGGCTACACCTTC. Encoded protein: CASTQRQGGGYTF.

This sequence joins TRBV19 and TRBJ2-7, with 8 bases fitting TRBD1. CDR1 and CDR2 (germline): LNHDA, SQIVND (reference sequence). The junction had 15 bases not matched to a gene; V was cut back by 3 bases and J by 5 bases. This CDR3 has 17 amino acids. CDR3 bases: TGTGCCAGTAGTATTTTCCCGCGCAGGGGGCTACCCGACGAGCAGTACTTC. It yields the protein CASSIFPRRGLPDEQYF.

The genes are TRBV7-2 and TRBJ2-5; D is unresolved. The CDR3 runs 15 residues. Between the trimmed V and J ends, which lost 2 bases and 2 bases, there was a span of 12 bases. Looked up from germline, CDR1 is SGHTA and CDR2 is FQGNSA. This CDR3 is CASSLREQFQETQYF. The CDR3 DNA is TGTGCCAGCAGCTTAAGAGAGCAGTTTCAAGAGACCCAGTACTTC. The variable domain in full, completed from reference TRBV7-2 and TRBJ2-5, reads GAGVSQSPSNKVTEKGKDVELRCDPISGHTALYWYRQSLGQGLEFLIYFQGNSAPDKSGLPSDRFSAERTGGSVSTLTIQRTQQEDSAVYLCASSLREQFQETQYFGPGTRLLVL.

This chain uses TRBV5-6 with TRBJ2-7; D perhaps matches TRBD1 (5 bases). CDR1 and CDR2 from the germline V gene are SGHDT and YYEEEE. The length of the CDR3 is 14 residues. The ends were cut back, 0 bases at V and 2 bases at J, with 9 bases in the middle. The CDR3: CASSLVARAYEQYF. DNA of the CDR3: TGTGCCAGCAGCTTGGTGGCCAGGGCCTACGAGCAGTACTTC.

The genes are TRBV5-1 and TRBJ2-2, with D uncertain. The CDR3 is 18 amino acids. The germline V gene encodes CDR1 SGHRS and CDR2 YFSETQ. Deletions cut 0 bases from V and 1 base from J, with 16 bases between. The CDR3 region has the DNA TGCGCCAGCAGCTTGGCCCTAGTGGTTAGGGAGAACACCGGGGAGCTGTTTTTT. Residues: CASSLALVVRENTGELFF.

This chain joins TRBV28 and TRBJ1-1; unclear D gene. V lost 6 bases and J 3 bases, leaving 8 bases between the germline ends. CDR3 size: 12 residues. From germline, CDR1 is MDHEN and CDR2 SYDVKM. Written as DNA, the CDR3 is TGTGCCAGCAGGACCGTAGACACTGAAGCTTTCTTT. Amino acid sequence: CASRTVDTEAFF.

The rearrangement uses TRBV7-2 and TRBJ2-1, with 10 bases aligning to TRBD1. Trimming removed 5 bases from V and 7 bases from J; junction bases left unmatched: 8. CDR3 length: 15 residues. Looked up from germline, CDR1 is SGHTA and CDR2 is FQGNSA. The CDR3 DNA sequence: TGTGCCAGCAGCCGAAAGACAGGGGGCGGGAATGAGCAGTTCTTC. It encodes CASSRKTGGGNEQFF.

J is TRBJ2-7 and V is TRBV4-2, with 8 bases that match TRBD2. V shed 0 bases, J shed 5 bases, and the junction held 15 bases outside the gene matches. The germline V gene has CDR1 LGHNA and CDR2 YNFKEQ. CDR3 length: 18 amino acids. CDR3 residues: CASSQEIYGGGPPDEQYF. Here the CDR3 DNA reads TGTGCCAGCAGCCAAGAGATATACGGGGGGGGCCCTCCGGACGAGCAGTACTTC.

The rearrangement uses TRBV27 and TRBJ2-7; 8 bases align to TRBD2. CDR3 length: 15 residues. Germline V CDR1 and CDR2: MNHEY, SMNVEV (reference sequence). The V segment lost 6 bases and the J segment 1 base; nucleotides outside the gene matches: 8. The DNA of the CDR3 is TGTGCCAGCAGCCGGGGGGGAGAGCTTTCCTACGAGCAGTACTTC. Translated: CASSRGGELSYEQYF.

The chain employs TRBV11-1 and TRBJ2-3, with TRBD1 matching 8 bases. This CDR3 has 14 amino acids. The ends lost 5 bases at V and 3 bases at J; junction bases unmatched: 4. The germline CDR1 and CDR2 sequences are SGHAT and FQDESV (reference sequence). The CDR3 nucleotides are TGTGCCAGCAGCAAACGGACAGGGACAGATACGCAGTATTTT. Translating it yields CASSKRTGTDTQYF.

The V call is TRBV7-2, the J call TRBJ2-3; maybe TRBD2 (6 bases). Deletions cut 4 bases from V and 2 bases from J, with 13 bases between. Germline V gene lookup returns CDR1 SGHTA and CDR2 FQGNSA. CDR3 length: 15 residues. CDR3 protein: CASSWTMSFTDTQYF. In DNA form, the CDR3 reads TGTGCCAGCAGCTGGACTATGTCTTTCACAGATACGCAGTATTTT.

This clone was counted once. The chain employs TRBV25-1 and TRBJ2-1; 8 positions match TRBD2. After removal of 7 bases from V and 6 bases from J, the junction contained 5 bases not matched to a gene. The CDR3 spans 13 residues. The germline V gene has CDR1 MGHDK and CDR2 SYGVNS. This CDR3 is CASISRGGNEQFF. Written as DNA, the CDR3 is TGTGCCAGCATTTCCCGGGGGGGCAATGAGCAGTTCTTC.

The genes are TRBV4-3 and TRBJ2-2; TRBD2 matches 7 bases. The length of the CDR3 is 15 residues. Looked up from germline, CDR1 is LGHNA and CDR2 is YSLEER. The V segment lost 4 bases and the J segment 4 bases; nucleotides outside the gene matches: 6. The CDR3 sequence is CASSLTSAGTGELFF. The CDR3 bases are TGCGCCAGCAGCCTCACTAGCGCGGGCACCGGGGAGCTGTTTTTT.

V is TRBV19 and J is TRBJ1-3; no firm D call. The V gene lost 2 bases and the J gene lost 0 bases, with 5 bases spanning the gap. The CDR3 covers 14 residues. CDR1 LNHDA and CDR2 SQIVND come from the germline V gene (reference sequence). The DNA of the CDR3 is TGTGCCAGTAGTATAATCGCCTCTGGAAACACCATATATTTT. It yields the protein CASSIIASGNTIYF.

The CDR3, as DNA: TGTGCCAGCGTCGCGGCTGGGGAGACCCAGTACTTC. This translates into CASVAAGETQYF. V is TRBV18 and J is TRBJ2-5; D gene unclear. The CDR3 runs 12 residues. Trimming took off 8 bases at V and 5 bases at J, with 12 bases between the two ends. Germline loops: CDR1 KGHSH, CDR2 LQKENI.

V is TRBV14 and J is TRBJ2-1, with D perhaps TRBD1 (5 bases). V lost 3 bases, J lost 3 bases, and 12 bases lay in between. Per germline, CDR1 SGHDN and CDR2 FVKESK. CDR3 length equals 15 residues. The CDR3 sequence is CASSHQGRDYNEQFF. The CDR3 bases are TGTGCCAGCAGCCACCAGGGTAGGGACTACAATGAGCAGTTCTTC.

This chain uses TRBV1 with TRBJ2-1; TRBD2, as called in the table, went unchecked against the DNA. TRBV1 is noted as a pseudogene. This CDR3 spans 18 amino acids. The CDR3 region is CTSSQDTAGVSSYNEQFF. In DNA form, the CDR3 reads TGCACCAGCAGCCAAGATACAGCGGGGGTTAGCTCCTACAATGAGCAGTTCTTC.

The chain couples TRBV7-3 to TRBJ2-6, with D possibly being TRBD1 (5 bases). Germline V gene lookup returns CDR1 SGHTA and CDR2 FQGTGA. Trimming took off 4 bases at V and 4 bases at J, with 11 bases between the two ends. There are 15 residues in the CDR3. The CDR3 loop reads CASSSAGHGANVLTF. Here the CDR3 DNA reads TGTGCCAGCAGCTCAGCAGGGCACGGGGCCAACGTCCTGACTTTC.